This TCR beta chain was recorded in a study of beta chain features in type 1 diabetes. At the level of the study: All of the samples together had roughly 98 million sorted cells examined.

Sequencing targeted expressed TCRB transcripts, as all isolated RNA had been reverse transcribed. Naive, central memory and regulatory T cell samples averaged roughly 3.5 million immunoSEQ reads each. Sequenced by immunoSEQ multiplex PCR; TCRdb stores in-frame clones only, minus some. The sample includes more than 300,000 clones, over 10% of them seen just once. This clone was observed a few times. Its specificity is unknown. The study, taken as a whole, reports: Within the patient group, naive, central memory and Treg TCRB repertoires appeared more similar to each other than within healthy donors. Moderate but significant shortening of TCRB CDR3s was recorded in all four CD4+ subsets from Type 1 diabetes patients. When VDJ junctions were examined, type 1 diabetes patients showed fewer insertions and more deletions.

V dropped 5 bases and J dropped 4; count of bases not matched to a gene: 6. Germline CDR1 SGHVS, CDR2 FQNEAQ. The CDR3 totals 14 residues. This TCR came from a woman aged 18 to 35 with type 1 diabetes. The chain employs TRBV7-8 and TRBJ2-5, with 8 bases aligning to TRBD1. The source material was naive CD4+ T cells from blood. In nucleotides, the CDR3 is TGTGCCAGCAGCCCAGGGGGCAGGCCAGAGACCCAGTACTTC. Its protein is CASSPGGRPETQYF.